Following are 18 T cell receptor beta chains from one sample sequenced in a study of T cell changes during pregnancy in multiple sclerosis. The protocol was immunoSEQ multiplex PCR, while the TCRdb copy is restricted to in-frame clones and leaves out a portion. The table records 45,000 to 50,000 clones, more than 85% of them present only once. The sample here was CD8+ T cells from peripheral blood mononuclear cells, taken after pregnancy. These receptor sequences come from a female donor with multiple sclerosis, enrolled in a pregnancy study.

The CDR3 region has the DNA TGTGCCAGCAGCTCGGGGACAGGGAGTGGCTACACCTTC. Residues: CASSSGTGSGYTF. This sequence joins TRBV11-2 and TRBJ1-2; 9 bases align to TRBD1. Germline CDR1 SGHAT, CDR2 FQNNGV. J was trimmed by 7 bases and V by 4 bases; bases with no gene match: 4. The CDR3 is made up of 13 amino acids.

The V gene is TRBV2, the J gene TRBJ2-7, with a possible D match to TRBD2 (5 bases). Germline assignment: CDR1 SNHLY and CDR2 FYNNEI. The length of the CDR3 is 13 residues. V dropped 7 bases and J dropped 0 bases, with 10 bases sitting between them. CDR3 region: CASMPGSSYEQYF. The CDR3, as DNA: TGTGCCAGCATGCCGGGAAGCTCCTACGAGCAGTACTTC. Supplemented by reference TRBV2 and TRBJ2-7, the full variable domain reads EPEVTQTPSHQVTQMGQEVILRCVPISNHLYFYWYRQILGQKVEFLVSFYNNEISEKSEIFDDQFSVERPDGSNFTLKIRSTKLEDSAMYFCASMPGSSYEQYFGPGTRLTVT.

The V call is TRBV5-4, the J call TRBJ2-3, with 7 positions matching TRBD2. Germline loops: CDR1 SGHNT, CDR2 YYREEE (reference sequence). The CDR3 runs 15 residues. With 0 bases clipped from V and 2 bases from J, the junction kept 3 bases outside the gene matches. The CDR3 loop reads CASSLGLADTDTQYF. CDR3 coding DNA: TGTGCCAGCAGCTTGGGACTAGCAGACACAGATACGCAGTATTTT.

V and J are TRBV4-1 and TRBJ1-2, with TRBD1 as a possible D gene (5 bases). The CDR3 is 16 amino acids. Trimming pared 2 bases from V and 5 bases from J, leaving 18 bases between. Per germline, CDR1 MGHRA and CDR2 YSYEKL. The CDR3 reads CASSQPKQGKGYGYTF. The DNA for the CDR3 is TGCGCCAGCAGCCAACCCAAGCAGGGAAAGGGGTATGGCTACACCTTC.

The rearrangement uses TRBV7-6 and TRBJ2-7; D is perhaps TRBD1 (7 bases). CDR1 is SGHVS, CDR2 FNYEAQ, per germline. The CDR3 has 14 residues. V lost 4 bases to trimming and J lost 5 bases, with 15 bases between them. Written as DNA, the CDR3 is TGTGCCAGCAGCTGGCAGGGGGGACCCGACGAGCAGTACTTC. Translation gives CASSWQGGPDEQYF.

The gene calls are TRBV27 and TRBJ2-7, with 7 bases aligning to TRBD1. Per germline, CDR1 MNHEY and CDR2 SMNVEV (reference sequence). The CDR3 is 18 residues long. J was trimmed by 4 bases and V by 0 bases; bases with no gene match: 15. As DNA, the CDR3 is TGTGCCAGCAGTTTATCTTCCCTGAGAGGGGGCGTTCCATACGAGCAGTACTTC. This sequence encodes CASSLSSLRGGVPYEQYF.

The chain has TRBV6-5 and TRBJ1-2; D is uncertain. The CDR3 extends over 13 amino acids. Germline CDR1 MNHEY, CDR2 SVGAGI. V dropped 6 bases and J dropped 7 bases, with 15 bases sitting between them. The CDR3 is CASSPGGVGGYTF. Written as DNA, the CDR3 is TGTGCCAGCAGCCCCGGCGGGGTGGGTGGCTACACCTTC.

This clone was detected only once. The chain links TRBV5-1 to TRBJ1-1, with 9 nucleotides matching TRBD1. The J segment lost 3 bases and the V segment lost 3 bases, leaving 3 bases of the junction unmatched. The CDR3 covers 14 residues. CDR1 and CDR2 (germline): SGHRS, YFSETQ. The CDR3, as DNA: TGCGCCAGCAGCTCAACAGGGGGCCACACTGAAGCTTTCTTT. It translates to CASSSTGGHTEAFF.

The chain combines TRBV13 with TRBJ2-3; 12 positions match TRBD2. The CDR3 contains 15 residues. The germline gives CDR1 PRHDT, CDR2 FYEKMQ (reference sequence). V lost 5 bases, J lost 4 bases, and 4 bases stayed unmatched. The CDR3 nucleotides read TGTGCCAGCAGCACAAGACTAGCGGGGGCAGATACGCAGTATTTT. The encoded protein is CASSTRLAGADTQYF.

This chain uses TRBV6-5 with TRBJ1-2; a possible D gene is TRBD1 (6 bases). Germline values: CDR1 MNHEY, CDR2 SVGAGI. V dropped 2 bases and J dropped 0 bases, with 13 bases sitting between them. This CDR3 is 16 amino acids long. In DNA, the CDR3 is TGTGCCAGCAGTTACAGGCAGACAGGAGCTAACTATGGCTACACCTTC. Translating it yields CASSYRQTGANYGYTF.

V gene TRBV7-2 combines with J gene TRBJ1-2, with 8 bases lining up with TRBD1. V shed 4 bases, J shed 6 bases, and the junction held 13 bases outside the gene matches. Per the germline V gene, CDR1 is SGHTA and CDR2 is FQGNSA. The length of the CDR3 is 16 residues. CDR3 sequence reads: CASSSLRTTGVDGYTF. The CDR3 DNA reads TGTGCCAGCAGCTCCTTACGCACGACAGGGGTGGATGGCTACACCTTC.

The chain combines TRBV27 with TRBJ2-2; D might be TRBD1 (5 bases). Trimming removed 5 bases from V and 4 bases from J, with 23 bases in between. This CDR3 spans 18 amino acids. Per the germline V gene, CDR1 is MNHEY and CDR2 is SMNVEV (reference sequence). The CDR3 spells CASSSRLTRGMGTGELFF. The CDR3, as DNA: TGTGCCAGCAGTAGTCGGTTAACAAGGGGAATGGGCACCGGGGAGCTGTTTTTT.

The chain has TRBV15 and TRBJ2-1; 8 bases line up with TRBD2. Germline V CDR1 and CDR2: LNHNV, YYDKDF (reference sequence). V lost 6 bases, J lost 7 bases, and 17 bases stayed unmatched. The CDR3 is 17 residues long. CDR3 amino acids: CATSKLGRGENSNEQFF. The DNA for the CDR3 is TGTGCCACCAGTAAGCTGGGGCGGGGGGAAAATTCTAATGAGCAGTTCTTC.

The chain recombines TRBV11-2 with TRBJ2-7, with 9 bases that match TRBD2. CDR1 and CDR2 from the germline V gene are SGHAT and FQNNGV. This CDR3 spans 17 amino acids. J lost 6 bases, V lost 1 base, and 13 bases had no gene match. The CDR3 loop is CASSLGAPREGFGEQYF. The CDR3 DNA reads as TGTGCCAGCAGCTTAGGGGCTCCGCGGGAGGGGTTCGGCGAGCAGTACTTC.

This clone was recorded a few times. This sequence joins TRBV10-1 and TRBJ2-3, with 7 bases lining up with TRBD1. Germline CDR1 reads WNHNN; CDR2 reads SYGVQD (reference sequence). Germline trimming cut 0 bases from V and 1 base from J; bases unmatched to any gene: 4. The length of the CDR3 is 16 residues. CDR3 loop: CASSESKRGRTDTQYF. DNA for the CDR3: TGCGCCAGCAGTGAGTCGAAGAGGGGGCGCACAGATACGCAGTATTTT.

J is TRBJ1-2 and V is TRBV2; tentatively, D is TRBD1 (5 bases). The CDR3 is 15 residues long. Germline-derived CDR1 and CDR2 are SNHLY and FYNNEI. Trimming took off 8 bases at V and 0 bases at J, with 16 bases between the two ends. The CDR3, as DNA: TGTGCCAGCGGGGATGGGACTGTAGCTAACTATGGCTACACCTTC. Residues: CASGDGTVANYGYTF.

This clone was seen a handful of times. The chain joins TRBV27 to TRBJ1-2; D unresolved. V was shortened by 4 bases and J by 0 bases, with 12 bases between the two germline ends. CDR1 MNHEY and CDR2 SMNVEV come from the germline V gene (reference sequence). The CDR3 runs to 15 residues. The DNA of the CDR3 is TGTGCCAGCAGTTCCGCCGGTTCCGCTAACTATGGCTACACCTTC. The encoded protein is CASSSAGSANYGYTF.

The rearrangement joins TRBV28 to TRBJ2-5; D might be TRBD2 (5 bases). V dropped 7 bases and J dropped 5 bases, with 20 bases sitting between them. Per the germline V gene, CDR1 is MDHEN and CDR2 is SYDVKM. This CDR3 is built from 15 residues. The CDR3: CASTLVGFGMETQYF. The CDR3 nucleotides read TGTGCCAGCACCCTAGTGGGTTTCGGGATGGAGACCCAGTACTTC.